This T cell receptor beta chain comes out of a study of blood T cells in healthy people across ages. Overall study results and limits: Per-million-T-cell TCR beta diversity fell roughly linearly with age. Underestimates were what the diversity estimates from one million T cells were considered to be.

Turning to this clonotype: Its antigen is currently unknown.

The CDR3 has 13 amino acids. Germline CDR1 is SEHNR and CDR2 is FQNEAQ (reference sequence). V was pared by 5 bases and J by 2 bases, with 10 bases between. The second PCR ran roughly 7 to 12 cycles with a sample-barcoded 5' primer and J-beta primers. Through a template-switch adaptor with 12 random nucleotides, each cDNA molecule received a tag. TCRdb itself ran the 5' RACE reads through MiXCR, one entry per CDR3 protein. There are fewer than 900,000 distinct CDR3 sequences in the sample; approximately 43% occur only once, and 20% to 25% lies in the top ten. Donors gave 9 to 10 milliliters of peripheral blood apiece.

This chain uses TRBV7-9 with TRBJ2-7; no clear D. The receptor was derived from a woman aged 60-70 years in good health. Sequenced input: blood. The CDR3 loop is CASSQAGTYEQYF. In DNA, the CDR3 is TGTGCCAGCAGCCAAGCCGGCACCTACGAGCAGTACTTC.